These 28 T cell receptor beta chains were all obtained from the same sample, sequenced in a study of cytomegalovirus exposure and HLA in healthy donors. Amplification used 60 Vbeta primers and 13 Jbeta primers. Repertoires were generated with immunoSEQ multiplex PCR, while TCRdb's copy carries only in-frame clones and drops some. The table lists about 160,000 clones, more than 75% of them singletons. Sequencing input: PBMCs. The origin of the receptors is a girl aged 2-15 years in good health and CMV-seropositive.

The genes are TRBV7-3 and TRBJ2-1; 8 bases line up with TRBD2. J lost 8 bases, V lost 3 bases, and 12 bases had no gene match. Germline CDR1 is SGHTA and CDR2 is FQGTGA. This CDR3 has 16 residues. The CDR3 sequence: CASSLAGGWGFHEQFF. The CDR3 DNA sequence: TGTGCCAGCAGCTTGGCGGGAGGATGGGGGTTTCATGAGCAGTTCTTC.

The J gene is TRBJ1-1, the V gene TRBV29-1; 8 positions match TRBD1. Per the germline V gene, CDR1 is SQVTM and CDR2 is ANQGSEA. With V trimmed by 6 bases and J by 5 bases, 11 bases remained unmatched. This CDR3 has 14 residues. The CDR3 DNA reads TGCAGCGTCGACAGGGGCCCGGAGGATACTGAAGCTTTCTTT. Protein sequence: CSVDRGPEDTEAFF.

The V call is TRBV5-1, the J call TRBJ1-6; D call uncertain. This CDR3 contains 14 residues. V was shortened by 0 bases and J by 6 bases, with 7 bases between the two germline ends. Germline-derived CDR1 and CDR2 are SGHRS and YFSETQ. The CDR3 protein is CASSLAAGNSPLHF. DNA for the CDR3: TGCGCCAGCAGCTTGGCGGCGGGTAATTCACCCCTCCACTTT.

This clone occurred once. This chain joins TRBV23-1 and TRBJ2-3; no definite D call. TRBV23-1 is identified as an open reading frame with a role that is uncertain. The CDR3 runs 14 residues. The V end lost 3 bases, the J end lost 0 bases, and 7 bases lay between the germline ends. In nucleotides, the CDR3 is TGCGCCAGCAGTCACATTGTTAGCACAGATACGCAGTATTTT. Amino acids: CASSHIVSTDTQYF.

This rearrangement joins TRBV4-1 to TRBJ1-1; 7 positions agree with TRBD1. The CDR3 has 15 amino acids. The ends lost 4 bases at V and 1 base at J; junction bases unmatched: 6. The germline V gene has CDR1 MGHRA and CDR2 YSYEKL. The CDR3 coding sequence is TGCGCCAGCAGCCTCTCCGGGACAGCGAACACTGAAGCTTTCTTT. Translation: CASSLSGTANTEAFF.

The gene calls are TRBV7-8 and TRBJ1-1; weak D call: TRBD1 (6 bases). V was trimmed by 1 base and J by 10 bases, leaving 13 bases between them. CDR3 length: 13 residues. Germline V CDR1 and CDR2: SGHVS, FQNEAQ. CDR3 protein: CASSLEPRGIAFF. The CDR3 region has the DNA TGTGCCAGCAGCTTAGAGCCCAGGGGAATAGCTTTCTTT.

The CDR3 nucleotides are TGTGCCAGTCGACCCAACCAGGGGAGAGTAAGCACTGAAGCTTTCTTT. Translation: CASRPNQGRVSTEAFF. The rearrangement uses TRBV19 and TRBJ1-1, with D maybe TRBD1 (6 bases). Trimming pared 8 bases from V and 4 bases from J, leaving 23 bases between. There are 16 residues in the CDR3. Germline V gene sequence: CDR1 LNHDA, CDR2 SQIVND (reference sequence). Combining the CDR3 with reference TRBV19 and TRBJ1-1 gives the whole variable domain DGGITQSPKYLFRKEGQNVTLSCEQNLNHDAMYWYRQDPGQGLRLIYYSQIVNDFQKGDIAEGYSVSREKKESFPLTVTSAQKNPTAFYLCASRPNQGRVSTEAFFGQGTRLTVV.

DNA of the CDR3: TGTGCCAGCAGTTTGGGTGGGGAGAACTACGAGCAGTACTTC. Its protein is CASSLGGENYEQYF. The chain links TRBV28 to TRBJ2-7, with D possibly being TRBD2 (5 bases). In germline, CDR1 is MDHEN, CDR2 SYDVKM. Deletions cut 3 bases from V and 3 bases from J, with 12 bases between. The CDR3 consists of 14 residues.

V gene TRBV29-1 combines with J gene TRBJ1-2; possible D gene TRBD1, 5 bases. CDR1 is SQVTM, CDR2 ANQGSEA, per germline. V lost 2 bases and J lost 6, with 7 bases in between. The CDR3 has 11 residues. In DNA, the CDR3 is TGCAGCGTTGAAACGGGGGATGGCTACACCTTC. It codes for CSVETGDGYTF.

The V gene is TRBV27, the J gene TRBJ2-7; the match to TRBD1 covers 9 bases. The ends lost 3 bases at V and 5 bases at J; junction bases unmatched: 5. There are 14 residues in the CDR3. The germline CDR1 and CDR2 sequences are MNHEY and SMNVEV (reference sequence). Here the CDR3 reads CASSFGTGYNEQYF. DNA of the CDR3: TGTGCCAGCAGTTTTGGGACAGGGTACAACGAGCAGTACTTC.

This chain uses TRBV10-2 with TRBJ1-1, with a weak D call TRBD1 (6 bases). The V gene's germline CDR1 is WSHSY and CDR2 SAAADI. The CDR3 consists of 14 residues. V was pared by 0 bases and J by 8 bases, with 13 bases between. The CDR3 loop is CASSESLTGTEAFF. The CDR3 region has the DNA TGCGCCAGCAGTGAGTCGCTGACAGGCACCGAAGCTTTCTTT.

The CDR3 sequence is CASSPRLYNEQFF. For the CDR3, the DNA is TGTGCCAGCAGTCCTAGGCTTTACAATGAGCAGTTCTTC. The J gene is TRBJ2-1, the V gene TRBV9; D is unclear. The CDR3 has 13 amino acids. Per germline, CDR1 SGDLS and CDR2 YYNGEE. With 5 bases removed from V and 4 bases from J, the gap between germline ends came to 10 bases. Together with reference TRBV9 and TRBJ2-1, the CDR3 gives the full variable domain: DSGVTQTPKHLITATGQRVTLRCSPRSGDLSVYWYQQSLDQGLQFLIQYYNGEERAKGNILERFSAQQFPDLHSELNLSSLELGDSALYFCASSPRLYNEQFFGPGTRLTVL.

This chain's CDR3 is CASSSQAGGNIQYF. CDR3 nucleotides: TGTGCCAGTAGTAGTCAAGCGGGGGGAAACATTCAGTACTTC. V and J are TRBV19 and TRBJ2-4, with 9 bases that match TRBD2. The CDR3 covers 14 residues. V shed 4 bases, J shed 6 bases, and the junction held 4 bases outside the gene matches. The germline V gene has CDR1 LNHDA and CDR2 SQIVND (reference sequence).

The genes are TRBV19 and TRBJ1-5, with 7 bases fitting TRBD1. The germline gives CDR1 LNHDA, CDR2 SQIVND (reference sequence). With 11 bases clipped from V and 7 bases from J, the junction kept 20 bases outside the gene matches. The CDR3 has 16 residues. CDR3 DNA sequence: TGTGCCCTTCGATTCCACAGGGGAGCCTGTGCACAGCCCCAGCATTTT. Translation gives CALRFHRGACAQPQHF.

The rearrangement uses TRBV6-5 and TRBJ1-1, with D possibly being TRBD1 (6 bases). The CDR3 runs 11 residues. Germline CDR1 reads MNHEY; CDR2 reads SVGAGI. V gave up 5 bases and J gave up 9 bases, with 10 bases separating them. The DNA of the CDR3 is TGTGCCAGCAGTAGAACAGGGAAAGCTTTCTTT. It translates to CASSRTGKAFF.

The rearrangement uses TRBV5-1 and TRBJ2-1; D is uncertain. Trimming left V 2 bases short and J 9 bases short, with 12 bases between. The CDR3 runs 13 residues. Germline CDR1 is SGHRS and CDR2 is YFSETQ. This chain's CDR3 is CASSLIYVGEQFF. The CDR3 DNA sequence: TGCGCCAGCAGCTTAATTTATGTCGGTGAGCAGTTCTTC.

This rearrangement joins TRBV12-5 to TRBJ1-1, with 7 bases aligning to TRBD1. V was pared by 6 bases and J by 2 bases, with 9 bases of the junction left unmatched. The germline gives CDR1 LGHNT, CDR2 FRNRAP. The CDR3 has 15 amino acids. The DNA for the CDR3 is TGTGCTAGTGGAACTAATGGACAGGAAAACACTGAAGCTTTCTTT. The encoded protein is CASGTNGQENTEAFF.

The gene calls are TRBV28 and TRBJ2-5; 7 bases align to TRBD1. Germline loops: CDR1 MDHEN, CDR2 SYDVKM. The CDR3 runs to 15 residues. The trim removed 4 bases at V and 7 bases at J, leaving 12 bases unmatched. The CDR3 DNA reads TGTGCCAGCAGTTCCGGGACAGCACAAAGGGGGACCCAGTACTTC. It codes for CASSSGTAQRGTQYF.

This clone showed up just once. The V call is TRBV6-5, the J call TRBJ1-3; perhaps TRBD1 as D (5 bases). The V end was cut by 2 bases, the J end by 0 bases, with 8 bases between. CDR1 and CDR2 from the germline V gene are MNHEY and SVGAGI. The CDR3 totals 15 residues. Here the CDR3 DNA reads TGTGCCAGCAGTTACGAAGGGGACTCTGGAAACACCATATATTTT. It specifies CASSYEGDSGNTIYF.

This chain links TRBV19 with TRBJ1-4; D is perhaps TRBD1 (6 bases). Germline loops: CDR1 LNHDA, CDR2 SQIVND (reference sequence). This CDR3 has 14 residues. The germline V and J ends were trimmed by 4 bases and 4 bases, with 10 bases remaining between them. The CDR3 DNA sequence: TGTGCCAGTAGTACGGGACACCGTAATGAAAAACTGTTTTTT. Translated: CASSTGHRNEKLFF.

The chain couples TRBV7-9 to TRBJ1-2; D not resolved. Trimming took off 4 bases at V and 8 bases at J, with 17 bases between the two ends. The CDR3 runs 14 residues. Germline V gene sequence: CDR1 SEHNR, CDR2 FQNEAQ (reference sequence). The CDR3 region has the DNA TGTGCCAGCAGCTCACCAGACTCCTTTCGGGGCTACACCTTC. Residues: CASSSPDSFRGYTF.

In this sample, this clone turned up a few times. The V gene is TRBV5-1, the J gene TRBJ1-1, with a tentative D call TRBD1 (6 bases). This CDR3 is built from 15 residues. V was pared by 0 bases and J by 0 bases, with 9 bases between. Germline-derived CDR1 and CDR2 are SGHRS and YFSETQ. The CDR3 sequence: CASSLAGTMNTEAFF. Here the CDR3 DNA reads TGCGCCAGCAGCTTGGCAGGGACAATGAACACTGAAGCTTTCTTT.

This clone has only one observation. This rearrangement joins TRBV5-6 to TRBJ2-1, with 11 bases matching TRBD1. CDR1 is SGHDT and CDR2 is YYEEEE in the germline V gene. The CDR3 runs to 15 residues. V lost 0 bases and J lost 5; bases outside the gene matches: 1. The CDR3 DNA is TGTGCCAGCAGCTTGGGGACAGGGGGCCACAATGAGCAGTTCTTC. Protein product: CASSLGTGGHNEQFF. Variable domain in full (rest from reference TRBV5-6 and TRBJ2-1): DAGVTQSPTHLIKTRGQQVTLRCSPKSGHDTVSWYQQALGQGPQFIFQYYEEEERQRGNFPDRFSGHQFPNYSSELNVNALLLGDSALYLCASSLGTGGHNEQFFGPGTRLTVL.

CDR3 bases: TGCGCCAGCAGCTCCGGGACTAACGAGCAGTACTTC. Protein sequence: CASSSGTNEQYF. The chain uses TRBV5-1 and TRBJ2-7; 7 bases map to TRBD2. The germline CDR1 and CDR2 sequences are SGHRS and YFSETQ. The CDR3 is made up of 12 amino acids. Trimming removed 3 bases from V and 5 bases from J; junction bases left unmatched: 2.

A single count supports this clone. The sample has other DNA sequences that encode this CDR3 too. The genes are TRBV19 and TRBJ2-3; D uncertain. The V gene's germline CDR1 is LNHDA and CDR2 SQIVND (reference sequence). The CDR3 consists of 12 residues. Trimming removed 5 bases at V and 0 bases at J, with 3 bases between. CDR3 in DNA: TGTGCCAGTAGTCCTAGCACAGATACGCAGTATTTT. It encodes CASSPSTDTQYF.

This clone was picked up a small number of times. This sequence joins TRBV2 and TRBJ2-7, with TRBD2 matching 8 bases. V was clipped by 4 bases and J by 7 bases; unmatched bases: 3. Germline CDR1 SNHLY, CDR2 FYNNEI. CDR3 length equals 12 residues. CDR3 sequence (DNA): TGTGCCAGCAGTGCGGGACTAGATGAGCAGTACTTC. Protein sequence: CASSAGLDEQYF.

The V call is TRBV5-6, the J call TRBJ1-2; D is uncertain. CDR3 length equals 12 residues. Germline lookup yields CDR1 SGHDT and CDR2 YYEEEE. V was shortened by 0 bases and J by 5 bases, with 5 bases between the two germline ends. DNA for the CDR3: TGTGCCAGCAGCTTGGACGGTTATGGCTACACCTTC. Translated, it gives CASSLDGYGYTF.

The CDR3 is CASRLMSNQPQHF. The CDR3 DNA follows: TGTGCCAGCAGACTAATGAGCAATCAGCCCCAGCATTTT. The gene calls are TRBV28 and TRBJ1-5, with no clear D. Germline assignment: CDR1 MDHEN and CDR2 SYDVKM. The CDR3 has 13 residues. Trimming removed 6 bases from V and 1 base from J, with 7 bases in between.